The 4 T cell receptor beta chains given below trace back to one sample, sequenced in a study of cytomegalovirus exposure and HLA in healthy donors. Primers included in the PCR were 60 Vbeta and 13 Jbeta primers. TCRdb keeps only in-frame clones here, not all; method: immunoSEQ multiplex PCR. The sample holds 60,000 or so clones, 60% to 85% seen once. The sample comprised PBMCs. Receptors were obtained from a woman aged 40 to 50 in good health and CMV-seropositive.

The chain joins TRBV29-1 to TRBJ2-7; D might be TRBD1 (6 bases). In germline, CDR1 is SQVTM, CDR2 ANQGSEA. This CDR3 region has 12 residues. V was clipped by 6 bases and J by 0 bases, with 9 bases between them. In DNA form, the CDR3 reads TGCAGCGTCGCGGACAGCTCCTACGAGCAGTACTTC. It translates to CSVADSSYEQYF.

The chain joins TRBV7-3 to TRBJ2-1; D is unresolved. The CDR3 has 15 amino acids. CDR1 SGHTA and CDR2 FQGTGA come from the germline V gene. Trimming removed 0 bases from V and 4 bases from J, with 10 bases in between. The CDR3 region has the DNA TGTGCCAGCAGCTTAACGTGGGCCAATTACAATGAGCAGTTCTTC. This encodes CASSLTWANYNEQFF.

This clone was seen just once. The rearrangement uses TRBV28 and TRBJ2-1, with 11 bases identical to TRBD2. V dropped 6 bases and J dropped 2; count of bases not matched to a gene: 6. The CDR3 spans 16 residues. Germline V lookup: CDR1 MDHEN, CDR2 SYDVKM. CDR3 nucleotides: TGTGCCAGCAGCCAAACTAGCGGGGGCCCCTACAATGAGCAGTTCTTC. Its translation is CASSQTSGGPYNEQFF.

For this clone: Within the sample, other DNA sequences also encode this same CDR3. J is TRBJ1-1 and V is TRBV7-9; D call uncertain. CDR1 and CDR2 (germline): SEHNR, FQNEAQ (reference sequence). V shed 3 bases and J shed 2 bases, with 7 bases lying between them. This CDR3 has 13 residues. This CDR3 reads CASSFSSNTEAFF. CDR3 bases: TGTGCCAGCAGCTTTTCTAGTAACACTGAAGCTTTCTTT.